Sequencing of this TCR beta chain was carried out in a study of control samples from healthy donors and cancer patients. V was cut by 8 bases and J by 1 base, with 18 bases left in between. The CDR3 runs to 16 residues. CDR1 MNHNY and CDR2 SVGAGI come from the germline V gene (reference sequence). Profiling relied on immunoSEQ multiplex PCR, and the TCRdb table lists in-frame clones only, not all of them. The data hold under 450,000 clones, with approximately 90% observed a single time. Sequenced input: PBMCs. J is TRBJ1-5 and V is TRBV6-6, with D possibly being TRBD1 (5 bases). The clonotype comes from a man in his forties with head and neck cancer. CDR3 sequence reads: CASAPQGPKSNQPQHF. The CDR3 DNA reads TGTGCCAGCGCCCCGCAGGGCCCCAAGAGCAATCAGCCCCAGCATTTT.